What follows are 9 T cell receptor beta chains derived from one specimen sequenced in a study of CD8+ T cells in alopecia areata. cDNA serving as the sequencing template came from extracted, reverse transcribed RNA. Clones were read by immunoSEQ multiplex PCR, and TCRdb kept only the in-frame ones, dropping some. Sampling found roughly 110,000 clones, none seen once. The specimen was lesional skin. These receptors all stem from a C3H/HeJ mouse with alopecia areata. The strain's MHC haplotype is H2-k.

A remark on this clone: Gene names denote mouse genes. The read gets to within 4 residues of the CDR3 end, and the germline J gene fills in the rest. The rearrangement joins TRBV1 to TRBJ1-1, with 8 bases fitting TRBD1. The CDR3 is made up of 15 amino acids. Unmatched junction bases numbered 4, after V lost 0 bases and J lost 4 bases. Germline V gene data show CDR1 as NSQYPW and CDR2 as LRSPGD (reference sequence). This CDR3 is CTCSAETGEGTEVFF. CDR3 DNA (partial): TGCACCTGCAGTGCAGAGACAGGGGAGGGCACA. Filled out from reference TRBV1 and TRBJ1-1, the complete variable domain reads VTLLEQNPRWRLVPRGQAVNLRCILKNSQYPWMSWYQQDLQKQLQWLFTLRSPGDKEVKSLPGADYLATRVTDTELRLQVANMSQGRTLYCTCSAETGEGTEVFFGKGTRLTVV.

This clone was found a few times. Gene and germline names: mouse. The read falls 4 residues short of the CDR3 end, and the missing part is taken from the germline J gene. The chain couples TRBV19 to TRBJ2-7; 7 nucleotides match TRBD2. Germline V lookup: CDR1 FNHDT, CDR2 SITEND (reference sequence). With 1 base clipped from V and 0 bases from J, the junction kept 7 bases outside the gene matches. CDR3 length: 16 amino acids. Partial CDR3 DNA: TGTGCCAGCAGTATAATCCTGGGGGAGAGCTCCTAT. Its protein product is CASSIILGESSY. The entire CDR3 protein is CASSIILGESSYEQYF.

In the case of this clone: Gene names refer to mouse genes. The read gets to within 4 residues of the CDR3 end, and the germline J gene fills in the rest. The chain links TRBV5 to TRBJ2-5; tentative D call: TRBD1 (5 bases). CDR1 is LGHNA and CDR2 is YNLKQL in the germline V gene (reference sequence). The CDR3 loop spans 14 amino acids. Between the trimmed V and J ends, which lost 4 bases and 0 bases, there was a span of 8 bases. Partial CDR3 DNA: TGTGCCAGCAGCCCCAGGGTTAACCAAGAC. Amino acids: CASSPRVNQD. The entire CDR3 protein reads CASSPRVNQDTQYF.

A word on this clone: The listed genes are named as in mouse. The CDR3 is cut off 4 residues early in the read; its end comes from the germline J gene. The chain recombines TRBV13-3 with TRBJ2-1; TRBD1 matches 9 bases. The CDR3 contains 15 residues. CDR1 and CDR2 (germline): NNHDY, SYVADS. V shed 5 bases, J shed 5 bases, and the junction held 8 bases outside the gene matches. The CDR3 is CASRALDRGDAEQFF. Partial CDR3 DNA: TGTGCCAGCAGGGCCCTCGACAGGGGGGATGCT.

This clone occurred a few times. Gene labels here are mouse ones. The read halts 4 residues ahead of the CDR3 end, with the missing end drawn from the germline J gene. The V and J genes are TRBV13-3 and TRBJ1-2, with D perhaps matching TRBD1 (5 bases). The germline V gene encodes CDR1 NNHDY and CDR2 SYVADS. The CDR3 covers 14 residues. V lost 2 bases and J lost 2, with 10 bases in between. The sequenced part of the CDR3 DNA is TGTGCCAGCAGTGACCAGGGCTGGAACTCC. Residues: CASSDQGWNS. The full-length CDR3 reads as CASSDQGWNSDYTF.

This clone was detected only a few times. Mouse gene names apply. The read ends 4 residues before the CDR3 terminus; that terminus is restored from the germline J gene. V usage is TRBV19 and J usage is TRBJ1-4; D is unresolved. From germline, CDR1 is FNHDT and CDR2 SITEND (reference sequence). The V end lost 0 bases, the J end lost 4 bases, and 7 bases lay between the germline ends. The CDR3 has 14 residues. The sequenced CDR3 bases are TGTGCCAGCAGTATAGGTGCATTCAACGAA. The encoded protein is CASSIGAFNE. The CDR3, in full, reads CASSIGAFNERLFF.

A word on this clone: Compared with germline, one end of the junction differs, possibly owing to a read error. The genes are named according to mouse. The sequence runs out 4 residues before the end of the CDR3; the remainder is reconstructed from the germline J gene. Other nucleotide sequences from this sample produce the same CDR3. The chain joins TRBV1 to TRBJ1-1, with 10 bases lining up with TRBD1. The CDR3 has 15 residues. CDR1 and CDR2 (germline): NSQYPW, LRSPGD (reference sequence). CDR3 sequence: CTCSAGGTGDTEVFF. The part of the CDR3 DNA that was read is TGCACCTGCAGCGCAGGCGGGACAGGGGACACA. Looking up the rest from reference TRBV1 and TRBJ1-1 gives the full variable domain: VTLLEQNPRWRLVPRGQAVNLRCILKNSQYPWMSWYQQDLQKQLQWLFTLRSPGDKEVKSLPGADYLATRVTDTELRLQVANMSQGRTLYCTCSAGGTGDTEVFFGKGTRLTVV.

This clone has a handful of counts. Gene names refer to mouse genes. The CDR3 is cut off 4 residues early in the read; its end comes from the germline J gene. V is TRBV3 and J is TRBJ2-2; 9 bases map to TRBD1. V gave up 5 bases and J gave up 2 bases; unmatched junction bases: 6. This CDR3 contains 16 residues. The germline V gene has CDR1 SNHLY and CDR2 FYNGKV (reference sequence). The covered CDR3 bases are TGTGCCAGCAGCCCTACCGGGACAGGGAACACCGGG. It codes for CASSPTGTGNTG. The entire CDR3 reads CASSPTGTGNTGQLYF.

This clone has a handful of counts. The germline and genes are mouse ones. The read terminates 4 residues ahead of where the CDR3 ends, so the germline J gene completes it. The genes are TRBV19 and TRBJ2-5, with 14 bases matching TRBD2. This CDR3 is built from 17 residues. V shed 4 bases, J shed 2 bases, and the junction held 6 bases outside the gene matches. Looked up from germline, CDR1 is FNHDT and CDR2 is SITEND (reference sequence). The CDR3 loop is CASSRDWGGAGQDTQYF. Partial CDR3 DNA: TGTGCCAGCAGTCGGGACTGGGGGGGCGCGGGCCAAGAC.